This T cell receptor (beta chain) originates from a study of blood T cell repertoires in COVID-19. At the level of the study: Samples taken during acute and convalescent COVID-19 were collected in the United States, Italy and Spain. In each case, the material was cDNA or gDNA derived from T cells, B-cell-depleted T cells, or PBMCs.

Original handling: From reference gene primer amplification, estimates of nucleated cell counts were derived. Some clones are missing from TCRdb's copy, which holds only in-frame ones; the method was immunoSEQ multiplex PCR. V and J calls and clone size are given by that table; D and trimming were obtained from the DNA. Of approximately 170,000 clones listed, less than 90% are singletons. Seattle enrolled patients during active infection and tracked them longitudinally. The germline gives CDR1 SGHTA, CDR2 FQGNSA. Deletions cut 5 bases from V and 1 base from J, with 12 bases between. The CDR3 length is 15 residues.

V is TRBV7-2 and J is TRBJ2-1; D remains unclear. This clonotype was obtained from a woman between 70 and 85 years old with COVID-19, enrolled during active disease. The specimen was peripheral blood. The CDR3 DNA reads TGTGCCAGCAGCCTTGCGCGAAATTCCTACAATGAGCAGTTCTTC. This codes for CASSLARNSYNEQFF.